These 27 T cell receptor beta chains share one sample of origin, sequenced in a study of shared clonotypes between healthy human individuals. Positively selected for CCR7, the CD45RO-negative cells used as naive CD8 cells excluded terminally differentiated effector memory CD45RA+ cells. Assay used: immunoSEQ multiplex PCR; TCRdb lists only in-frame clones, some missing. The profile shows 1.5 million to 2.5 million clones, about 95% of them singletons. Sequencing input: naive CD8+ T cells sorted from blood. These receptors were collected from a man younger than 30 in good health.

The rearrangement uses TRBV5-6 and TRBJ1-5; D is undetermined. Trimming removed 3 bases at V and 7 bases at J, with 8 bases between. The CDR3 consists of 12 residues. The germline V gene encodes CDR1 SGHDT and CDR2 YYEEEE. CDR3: CASSSDEQPQHF. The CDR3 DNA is TGTGCCAGCAGCTCAGACGAGCAGCCCCAGCATTTT.

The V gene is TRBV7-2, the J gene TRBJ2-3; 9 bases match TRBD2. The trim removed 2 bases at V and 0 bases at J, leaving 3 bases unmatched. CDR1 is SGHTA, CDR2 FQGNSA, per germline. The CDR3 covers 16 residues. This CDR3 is CASSLTLAGSTDTQYF. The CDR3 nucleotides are TGTGCCAGCAGCTTAACGCTAGCGGGAAGCACAGATACGCAGTATTTT.

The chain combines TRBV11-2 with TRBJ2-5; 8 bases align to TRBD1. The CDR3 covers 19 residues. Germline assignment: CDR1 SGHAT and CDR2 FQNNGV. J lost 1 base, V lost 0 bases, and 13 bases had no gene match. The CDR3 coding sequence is TGTGCCAGCAGCTTAGATCCGGACAGGGAGAGGGGATTCCAAGAGACCCAGTACTTC. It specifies CASSLDPDRERGFQETQYF.

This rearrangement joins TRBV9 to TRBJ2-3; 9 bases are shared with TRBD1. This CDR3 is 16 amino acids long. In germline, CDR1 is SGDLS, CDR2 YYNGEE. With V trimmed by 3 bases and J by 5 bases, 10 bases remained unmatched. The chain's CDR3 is CASSGEGQGYRDTQYF. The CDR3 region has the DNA TGTGCCAGCAGCGGAGAGGGACAGGGATACCGAGATACGCAGTATTTT.

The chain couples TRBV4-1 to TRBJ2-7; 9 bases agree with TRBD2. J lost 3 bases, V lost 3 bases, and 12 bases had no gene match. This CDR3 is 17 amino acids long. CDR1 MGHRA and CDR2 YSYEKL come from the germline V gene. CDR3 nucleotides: TGCGCCAGCAGCCAGGAGGGATTAGCGGGAGCTCGCTACGAGCAGTACTTC. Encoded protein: CASSQEGLAGARYEQYF.

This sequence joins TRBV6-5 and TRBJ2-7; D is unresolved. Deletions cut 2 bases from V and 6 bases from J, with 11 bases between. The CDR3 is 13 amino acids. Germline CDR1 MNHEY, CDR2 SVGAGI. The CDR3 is CASSYGSGFEQYF. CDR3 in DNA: TGTGCCAGCAGTTACGGGTCCGGGTTCGAGCAGTACTTC.

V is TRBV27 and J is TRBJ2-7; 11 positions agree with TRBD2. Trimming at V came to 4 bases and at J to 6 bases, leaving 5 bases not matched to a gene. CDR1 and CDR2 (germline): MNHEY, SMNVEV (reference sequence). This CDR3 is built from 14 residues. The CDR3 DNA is TGTGCCAGCAGTTCAGGGACTAGCGGCATCGAGCAGTACTTC. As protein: CASSSGTSGIEQYF.

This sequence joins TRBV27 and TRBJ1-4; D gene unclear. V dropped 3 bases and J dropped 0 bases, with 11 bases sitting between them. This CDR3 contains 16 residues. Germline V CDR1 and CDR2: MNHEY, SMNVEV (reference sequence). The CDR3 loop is CASSFVSGTTNEKLFF. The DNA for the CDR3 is TGTGCCAGCAGTTTCGTATCCGGGACAACTAATGAAAAACTGTTTTTT.

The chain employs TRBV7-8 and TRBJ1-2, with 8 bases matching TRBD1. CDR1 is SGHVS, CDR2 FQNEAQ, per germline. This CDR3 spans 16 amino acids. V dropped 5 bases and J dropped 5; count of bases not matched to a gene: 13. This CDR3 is CASSLGQGRFLYGYTF. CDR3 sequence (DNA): TGTGCCAGCAGCCTTGGACAGGGCAGATTTCTATATGGCTACACCTTC. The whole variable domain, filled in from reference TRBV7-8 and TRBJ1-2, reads GAGVSQSPRYKVAKRGQDVALRCDPISGHVSLFWYQQALGQGPEFLTYFQNEAQLDKSGLPSDRFFAERPEGSVSTLKIQRTQQEDSAVYLCASSLGQGRFLYGYTFGSGTRLTVV.

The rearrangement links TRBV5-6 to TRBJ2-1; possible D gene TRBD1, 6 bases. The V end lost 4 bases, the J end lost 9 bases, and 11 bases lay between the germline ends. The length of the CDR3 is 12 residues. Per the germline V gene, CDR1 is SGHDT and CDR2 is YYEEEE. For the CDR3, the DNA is TGTGCCAGCAGCCCCACAGGGATTGAGCAGTTCTTC. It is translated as CASSPTGIEQFF.

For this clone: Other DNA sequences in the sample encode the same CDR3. The CDR3 loop is CASSLLNYGYTF. CDR3 in DNA: TGTGCCAGCAGCTTATTAAACTATGGCTACACCTTC. The chain is built from TRBV7-2 and TRBJ1-2; D is unresolved. This CDR3 is 12 amino acids long. Germline values: CDR1 SGHTA, CDR2 FQGNSA. V was pared by 2 bases and J by 2 bases, with 3 bases between. The full variable domain, its missing parts supplied by reference TRBV7-2 and TRBJ1-2, is GAGVSQSPSNKVTEKGKDVELRCDPISGHTALYWYRQSLGQGLEFLIYFQGNSAPDKSGLPSDRFSAERTGGSVSTLTIQRTQQEDSAVYLCASSLLNYGYTFGSGTRLTVV.

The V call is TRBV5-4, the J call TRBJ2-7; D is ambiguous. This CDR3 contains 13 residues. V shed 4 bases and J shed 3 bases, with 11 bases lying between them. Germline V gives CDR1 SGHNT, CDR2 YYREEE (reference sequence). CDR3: CASSPLGNYEQYF. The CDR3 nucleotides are TGTGCCAGCAGCCCCCTGGGGAACTACGAGCAGTACTTC. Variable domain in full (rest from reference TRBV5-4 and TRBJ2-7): ETGVTQSPTHLIKTRGQQVTLRCSSQSGHNTVSWYQQALGQGPQFIFQYYREEENGRGNFPPRFSGLQFPNYSSELNVNALELDDSALYLCASSPLGNYEQYFGPGTRLTVT.

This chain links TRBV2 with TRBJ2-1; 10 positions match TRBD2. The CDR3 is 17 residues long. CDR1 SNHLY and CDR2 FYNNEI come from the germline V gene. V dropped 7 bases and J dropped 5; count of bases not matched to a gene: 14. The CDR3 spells CASNFPSTSGTNNEQFF. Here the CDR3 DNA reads TGTGCCAGCAATTTCCCGTCTACTAGCGGGACAAACAATGAGCAGTTCTTC.

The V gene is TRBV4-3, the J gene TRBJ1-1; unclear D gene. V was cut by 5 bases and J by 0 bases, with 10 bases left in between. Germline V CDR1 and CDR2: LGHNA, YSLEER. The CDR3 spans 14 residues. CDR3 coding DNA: TGCGCCAGCAGCTACTCGAGAATGAACACTGAAGCTTTCTTT. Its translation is CASSYSRMNTEAFF.

CDR3 residues: CASSIGGRDTEAFF. The CDR3 DNA sequence: TGTGCCAGTAGTATAGGGGGGCGGGACACTGAAGCTTTCTTT. The chain uses TRBV19 and TRBJ1-1, with a tentative D call TRBD1 (6 bases). The CDR3 spans 14 residues. V dropped 1 base and J dropped 3 bases, with 9 bases sitting between them. CDR1 is LNHDA and CDR2 is SQIVND in the germline V gene (reference sequence).

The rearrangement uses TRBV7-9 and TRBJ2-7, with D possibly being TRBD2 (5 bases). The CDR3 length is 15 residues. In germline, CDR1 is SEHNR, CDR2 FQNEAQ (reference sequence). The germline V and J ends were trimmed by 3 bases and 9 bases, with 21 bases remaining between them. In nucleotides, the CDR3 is TGTGCCAGCAGCTTGCCAACTAGTGCCTTTTCTGGGCAGTACTTC. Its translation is CASSLPTSAFSGQYF.

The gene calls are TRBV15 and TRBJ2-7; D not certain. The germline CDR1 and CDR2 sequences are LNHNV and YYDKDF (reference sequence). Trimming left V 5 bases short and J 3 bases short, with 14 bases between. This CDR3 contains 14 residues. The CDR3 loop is CATSAEGSFYEQYF. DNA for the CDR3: TGTGCCACCAGCGCTGAAGGATCCTTCTACGAGCAGTACTTC. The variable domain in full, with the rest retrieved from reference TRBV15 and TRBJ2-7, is DAMVIQNPRYQVTQFGKPVTLSCSQTLNHNVMYWYQQKSSQAPKLLFHYYDKDFNNEADTPDNFQSRRPNTSFCFLDIRSPGLGDTAMYLCATSAEGSFYEQYFGPGTRLTVT.

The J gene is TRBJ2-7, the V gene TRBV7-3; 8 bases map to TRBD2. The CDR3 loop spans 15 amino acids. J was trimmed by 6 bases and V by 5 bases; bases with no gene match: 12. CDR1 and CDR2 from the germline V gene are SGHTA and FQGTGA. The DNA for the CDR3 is TGTGCCAGCAGCGGGGGACTAGTCAGTTTCGGCGAGCAGTACTTC. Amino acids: CASSGGLVSFGEQYF.

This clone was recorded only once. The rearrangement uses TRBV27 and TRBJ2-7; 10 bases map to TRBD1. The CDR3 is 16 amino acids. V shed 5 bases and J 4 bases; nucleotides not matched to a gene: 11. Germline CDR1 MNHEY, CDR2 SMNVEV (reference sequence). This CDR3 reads CASSTTGGTSIYEQYF. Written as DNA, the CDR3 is TGTGCCAGCAGTACGACAGGGGGCACCAGTATTTACGAGCAGTACTTC.

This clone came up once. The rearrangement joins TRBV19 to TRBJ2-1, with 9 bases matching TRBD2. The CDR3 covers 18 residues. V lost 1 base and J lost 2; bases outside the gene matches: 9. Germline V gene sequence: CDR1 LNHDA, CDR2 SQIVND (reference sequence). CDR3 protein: CASSIGLAGLLTYNEQFF. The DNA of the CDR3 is TGTGCCAGTAGTATAGGGCTAGCGGGACTCCTAACCTACAATGAGCAGTTCTTC.

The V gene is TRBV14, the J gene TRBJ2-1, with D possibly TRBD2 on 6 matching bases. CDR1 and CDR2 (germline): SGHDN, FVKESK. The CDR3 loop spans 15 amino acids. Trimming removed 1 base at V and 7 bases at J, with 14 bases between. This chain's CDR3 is CASSQAREYRNEQFF. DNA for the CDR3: TGTGCCAGCAGCCAAGCTCGGGAGTATAGAAATGAGCAGTTCTTC.

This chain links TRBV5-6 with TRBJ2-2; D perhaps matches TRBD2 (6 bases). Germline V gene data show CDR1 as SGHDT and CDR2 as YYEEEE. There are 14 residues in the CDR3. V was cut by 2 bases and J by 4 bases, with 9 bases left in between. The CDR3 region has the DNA TGTGCCAGCAGCTTTGGAGGGTTCACCGGGGAGCTGTTTTTT. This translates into CASSFGGFTGELFF.

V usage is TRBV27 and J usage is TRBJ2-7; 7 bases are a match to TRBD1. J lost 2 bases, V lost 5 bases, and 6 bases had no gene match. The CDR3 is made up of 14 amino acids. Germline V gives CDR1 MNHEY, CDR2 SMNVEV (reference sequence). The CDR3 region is CASSASGQPYEQYF. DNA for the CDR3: TGTGCCAGCAGTGCCTCGGGACAGCCCTACGAGCAGTACTTC.

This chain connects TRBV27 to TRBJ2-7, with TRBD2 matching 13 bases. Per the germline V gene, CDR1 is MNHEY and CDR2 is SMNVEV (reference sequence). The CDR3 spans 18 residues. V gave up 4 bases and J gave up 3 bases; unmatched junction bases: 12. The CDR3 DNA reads TGTGCCAGCAGTTCGATTGGACTAGCGGGGGCCTCCAACTACGAGCAGTACTTC. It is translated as CASSSIGLAGASNYEQYF.

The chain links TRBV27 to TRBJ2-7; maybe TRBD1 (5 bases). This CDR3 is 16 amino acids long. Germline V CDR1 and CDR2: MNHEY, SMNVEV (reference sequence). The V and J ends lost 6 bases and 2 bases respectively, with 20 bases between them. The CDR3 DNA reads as TGTGCCAGCAGCAAAGCACATCCCGACAGTACCTACGAGCAGTACTTC. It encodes CASSKAHPDSTYEQYF.

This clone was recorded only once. CDR3 nucleotides: TGTGCCAGCAGTTTAATAGCGGGGAGCTCCTACGAGCAGTACTTC. Protein product: CASSLIAGSSYEQYF. The chain has TRBV27 and TRBJ2-7; 8 positions match TRBD2. V lost 2 bases and J lost 0; bases outside the gene matches: 3. Germline CDR1 reads MNHEY; CDR2 reads SMNVEV (reference sequence). There are 15 residues in the CDR3.

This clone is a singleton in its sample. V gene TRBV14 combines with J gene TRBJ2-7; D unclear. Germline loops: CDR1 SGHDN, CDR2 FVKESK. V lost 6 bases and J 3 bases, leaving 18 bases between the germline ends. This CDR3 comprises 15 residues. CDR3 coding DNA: TGTGCCAGCAGTCTCCTCGATGCCCCCGTCTACGAGCAGTACTTC. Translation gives CASSLLDAPVYEQYF. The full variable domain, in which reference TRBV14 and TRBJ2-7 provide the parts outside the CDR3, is EAGVTQFPSHSVIEKGQTVTLRCDPISGHDNLYWYRRVMGKEIKFLLHFVKESKQDESGMPNNRFLAERTGGTYSTLKVQPAELEDSGVYFCASSLLDAPVYEQYFGPGTRLTVT.